A selection of T cell receptor beta chains follows, all from one sample in a study of early T cells in non-severe SARS-CoV-2 infection. TCRdb re-called the 5' RACE reads through MiXCR, storing one row per CDR3 protein. The table lists roughly 26,000 distinct CDR3 sequences, 4% to 4.5% of them singletons. Sample: whole blood. The origin of the receptors is an adult who was a healthcare worker with PCR-confirmed SARS-CoV-2 infection or an uninfected control (not recorded which). The CDR3 runs from the conserved cysteine through the conserved F or W. The order of the fields is CDR3 length, J gene, V gene, D gene, clone size, CDR3 DNA, CDR3 protein. D genes are given only for firm matches. Rows give clone size only sometimes, using once, few, many, or a class for an expanded clone.

cdr3_length: 14
j_call: TRBJ2-1
v_call: TRBV4-2
d_call: .
clone_size: many
cdr3_nt: TGTGCCAGCAGCCCTTCAACGGGCGGGCTACTGAAGTTCTTC
cdr3_aa: CASSPSTGGLLKFF

cdr3_length: 17
j_call: TRBJ2-1
v_call: TRBV27
d_call: .
clone_size: many
cdr3_nt: TGTGCCAGCAGTTTAATGAGGAGCGCTAGCCGTCACAATGAGCAGTTCTTC
cdr3_aa: CASSLMRSASRHNEQFF

cdr3_length: 16
j_call: TRBJ2-2
v_call: TRBV29-1
d_call: .
clone_size: many
cdr3_nt: TGCAGCGTTGTTTCTGTCAGGACTTCCTCGGGCGGGGAGCTGTTTTTT
cdr3_aa: CSVVSVRTSSGGELFF

cdr3_length: 13
j_call: TRBJ2-7
v_call: TRBV29-1
d_call: .
clone_size: many
cdr3_nt: TGCAGCGTTGTAAGGGGGAGTTTTGACGAGCAGTACTTC
cdr3_aa: CSVVRGSFDEQYF

cdr3_length: 15
j_call: TRBJ2-3
v_call: TRBV7-3
d_call: TRBD2
clone_size: few
cdr3_nt: TGTGCCAGCAGCTTAACGTCGGGACTAGCGGGGGAGCAGTATTTT
cdr3_aa: CASSLTSGLAGEQYF

cdr3_length: 14
j_call: TRBJ2-3
v_call: TRBV29-1
d_call: .
clone_size: many
cdr3_nt: TGCAGCGTCGCAGGGGGAGGCGGGGGAGATACGCAGTATTTT
cdr3_aa: CSVAGGGGGDTQYF

cdr3_length: 16
j_call: TRBJ2-2
v_call: TRBV5-1
d_call: .
clone_size: .
cdr3_nt: TGCGCCAGCACTAGTGCGGGACATATGAACACCGGGGAGCTGTTTTTT
cdr3_aa: CASTSAGHMNTGELFF

cdr3_length: 12
j_call: TRBJ2-3
v_call: TRBV5-1
d_call: .
clone_size: .
cdr3_nt: TGCGCCAGCAGCTTGGGCGGGAATACGCAGTATTTT
cdr3_aa: CASSLGGNTQYF

cdr3_length: 14
j_call: TRBJ2-1
v_call: TRBV19
d_call: TRBD2
clone_size: .
cdr3_nt: TGTGCCAGTATGGGACTAGGCGTTGTCAATGAGCAGTTCTTC
cdr3_aa: CASMGLGVVNEQFF

cdr3_length: 17
j_call: TRBJ2-2
v_call: TRBV11-3
d_call: .
clone_size: many
cdr3_nt: TGTGCCAGCAGCCTAACTTACGGTCGGGGCGACACCGGGGAGCTGTTTTTT
cdr3_aa: CASSLTYGRGDTGELFF

cdr3_length: 18
j_call: TRBJ2-1
v_call: TRBV7-2
d_call: TRBD2
clone_size: many
cdr3_nt: TGTGCCAGCAGCTACCACCCGGGACTAGCGGGAGGTTACAATGAGCAGTTCTTC
cdr3_aa: CASSYHPGLAGGYNEQFF

cdr3_length: 15
j_call: TRBJ2-3
v_call: TRBV7-3
d_call: .
clone_size: many
cdr3_nt: TGTGCCAGCAGCTTTAGGGACGGACACACAGATACGCAGTATTTT
cdr3_aa: CASSFRDGHTDTQYF

cdr3_length: 14
j_call: TRBJ2-6
v_call: TRBV19
d_call: .
clone_size: many
cdr3_nt: TGTGCCAGTATCCCAGGGTCTGGGGCCAACGTCCTGACTTTC
cdr3_aa: CASIPGSGANVLTF

cdr3_length: 15
j_call: TRBJ2-7
v_call: TRBV7-9
d_call: .
clone_size: many
cdr3_nt: TGTGCCAGCAGCTTAGTAGGGGCAGGGGCCTACGAGCAGTACTTC
cdr3_aa: CASSLVGAGAYEQYF

cdr3_length: 16
j_call: TRBJ2-1
v_call: TRBV3-1
d_call: TRBD2
clone_size: many
cdr3_nt: TGTGCCAGCAGCCGAATTAGCGGGAGGGCCGGCGATGAGCAGTTCTTC
cdr3_aa: CASSRISGRAGDEQFF

cdr3_length: 13
j_call: TRBJ2-7
v_call: TRBV12-3/TRBV12-4
d_call: TRBD2
clone_size: medium-sized
cdr3_nt: TGTGCCAGCAGTTTGGGGAGGGCCCCTGTGCAGTACTTC
cdr3_aa: CASSLGRAPVQYF

cdr3_length: 12
j_call: TRBJ1-3
v_call: TRBV7-9
d_call: .
clone_size: many
cdr3_nt: TGTGCCAGCAGCTTAGAAGGAAACACCATATATTTT
cdr3_aa: CASSLEGNTIYF

cdr3_length: 12
j_call: TRBJ2-1
v_call: TRBV2
d_call: .
clone_size: many
cdr3_nt: TGTGCCAGCACGCTCGCTCTAGGGGAGCAGTTCTTC
cdr3_aa: CASTLALGEQFF

cdr3_length: 15
j_call: TRBJ2-3
v_call: TRBV18
d_call: TRBD2
clone_size: .
cdr3_nt: TGTGCCAGCTCACCTTTACTAGCGGGATTGGATACGCAGTATTTT
cdr3_aa: CASSPLLAGLDTQYF

cdr3_length: 16
j_call: TRBJ2-1
v_call: TRBV7-6
d_call: .
clone_size: many
cdr3_nt: TGTGCCAGCAGCTTAGCGGGGGCTATTGGAATTGGTGAGCAGTTCTTC
cdr3_aa: CASSLAGAIGIGEQFF

cdr3_length: 17
j_call: TRBJ2-1
v_call: TRBV5-1
d_call: TRBD2
clone_size: .
cdr3_nt: TGCGCCAGCAGCTCCCAACCCCCGGGACTAGACTACAATGAGCAGTTCTTC
cdr3_aa: CASSSQPPGLDYNEQFF

cdr3_length: 14
j_call: TRBJ1-1
v_call: TRBV20-1
d_call: .
clone_size: many
cdr3_nt: TGCAGTGCTAGACTACGGTCAATGAACACTGAAGCTTTCTTT
cdr3_aa: CSARLRSMNTEAFF

cdr3_length: 14
j_call: TRBJ2-6
v_call: TRBV12-3/TRBV12-4
d_call: .
clone_size: .
cdr3_nt: TGTGCCAGCAGTTTAGAGGCAACCCGAGACGTCCTGACTTTC
cdr3_aa: CASSLEATRDVLTF

cdr3_length: 14
j_call: TRBJ1-2
v_call: TRBV4-1
d_call: .
clone_size: .
cdr3_nt: TGCGCCAGCAGCCAAGAAGTTTCGGGGGCTGGCTACACCTTC
cdr3_aa: CASSQEVSGAGYTF

cdr3_length: 13
j_call: TRBJ1-2
v_call: TRBV3-1
d_call: .
clone_size: .
cdr3_nt: TGTGCCAGCGGAACCAGAGCGAGCTATGGCTACACCTTC
cdr3_aa: CASGTRASYGYTF

cdr3_length: 13
j_call: TRBJ2-7
v_call: TRBV2
d_call: TRBD1
clone_size: few
cdr3_nt: TGTGCCAGCGCCCGGGACAGGGTGTACGAGCAGTACTTC
cdr3_aa: CASARDRVYEQYF

cdr3_length: 14
j_call: TRBJ2-3
v_call: TRBV27
d_call: .
clone_size: medium-sized
cdr3_nt: TGTGCCAGCAGTTTAAGGGATCACACAGATACGCAGTATTTT
cdr3_aa: CASSLRDHTDTQYF

cdr3_length: 16
j_call: TRBJ2-6
v_call: TRBV7-9
d_call: TRBD1
clone_size: many
cdr3_nt: TGTGCCAGCAGCTTACGAGGGACAGGGCCGGGAACCGTCCTGACTTTC
cdr3_aa: CASSLRGTGPGTVLTF

cdr3_length: 16
j_call: TRBJ2-2
v_call: TRBV6-6
d_call: TRBD2
clone_size: few
cdr3_nt: TGTGCCAGCAGTTACCCAGGACTAGCGGGACCCGGGGAGCTGTTTTTT
cdr3_aa: CASSYPGLAGPGELFF

cdr3_length: 14
j_call: TRBJ1-5
v_call: TRBV19
d_call: .
clone_size: many
cdr3_nt: TGTTCCAGTAGTACTATGTATAGCAATCAGCCCCAGCATTTT
cdr3_aa: CSSSTMYSNQPQHF

cdr3_length: 14
j_call: TRBJ1-4
v_call: TRBV4-2
d_call: .
clone_size: medium-sized
cdr3_nt: TGTGCCAGCAGCCAAGACCCGTCGGGTGAAAAACTGTTTTTT
cdr3_aa: CASSQDPSGEKLFF

cdr3_length: 12
j_call: TRBJ2-3
v_call: TRBV29-1
d_call: TRBD1
clone_size: many
cdr3_nt: TGCAGCGTTGAAGTAGGGGGCGATACGCAGTATTTT
cdr3_aa: CSVEVGGDTQYF

cdr3_length: 17
j_call: TRBJ2-4
v_call: TRBV7-9
d_call: TRBD2
clone_size: many
cdr3_nt: TGTGCCAGCAGCCCCCGGTGGGCTAGCGGGAGGGAAAACATTCAGTACTTC
cdr3_aa: CASSPRWASGRENIQYF

cdr3_length: 17
j_call: TRBJ1-4
v_call: TRBV6-6
d_call: TRBD1
clone_size: many
cdr3_nt: TGTGCCAGCAGCAGGACAGGGGGCGCGTCGACTAATGAAAAACTGTTTTTT
cdr3_aa: CASSRTGGASTNEKLFF

cdr3_length: 12
j_call: TRBJ1-2
v_call: TRBV29-1
d_call: .
clone_size: .
cdr3_nt: TGCAGCGTTGTAGGGGCGGTTGATGGCTACACCTTC
cdr3_aa: CSVVGAVDGYTF

cdr3_length: 13
j_call: TRBJ1-2
v_call: TRBV20-1
d_call: .
clone_size: many
cdr3_nt: TGCAGTGCTTTTCGTGGGGTGAACTATGGCTACACCTTC
cdr3_aa: CSAFRGVNYGYTF

cdr3_length: 13
j_call: TRBJ1-5
v_call: TRBV10-3
d_call: .
clone_size: many
cdr3_nt: TGTGCCATCAGAGCAGGGAACGATCAGGCCCAGCATTTT
cdr3_aa: CAIRAGNDQAQHF

cdr3_length: 13
j_call: TRBJ2-5
v_call: TRBV15
d_call: .
clone_size: many
cdr3_nt: TGTGCCACCAGCAGAGGACAGGAAGAGACCCAGTACTTC
cdr3_aa: CATSRGQEETQYF

cdr3_length: 11
j_call: TRBJ1-1
v_call: TRBV12-3/TRBV12-4
d_call: .
clone_size: .
cdr3_nt: TGTGCCAGCAGTATCCTAGCAGAAGCTTTCTTT
cdr3_aa: CASSILAEAFF

cdr3_length: 15
j_call: TRBJ1-6
v_call: TRBV2
d_call: .
clone_size: few
cdr3_nt: TGTGCCAGCAGTGAAGAAAGGGTTGGGAATTCACCCCTCCACTTT
cdr3_aa: CASSEERVGNSPLHF

cdr3_length: 13
j_call: TRBJ2-5
v_call: TRBV20-1
d_call: TRBD1
clone_size: many
cdr3_nt: TGCAGTGCTGCCGGGACAGCCCAAGAGACCCAGTACTTC
cdr3_aa: CSAAGTAQETQYF

cdr3_length: 12
j_call: TRBJ1-1
v_call: TRBV5-4
d_call: .
clone_size: .
cdr3_nt: TGTGCCAGCAGCTTGGAGGGTCTCTCGGCTTTCTTT
cdr3_aa: CASSLEGLSAFF